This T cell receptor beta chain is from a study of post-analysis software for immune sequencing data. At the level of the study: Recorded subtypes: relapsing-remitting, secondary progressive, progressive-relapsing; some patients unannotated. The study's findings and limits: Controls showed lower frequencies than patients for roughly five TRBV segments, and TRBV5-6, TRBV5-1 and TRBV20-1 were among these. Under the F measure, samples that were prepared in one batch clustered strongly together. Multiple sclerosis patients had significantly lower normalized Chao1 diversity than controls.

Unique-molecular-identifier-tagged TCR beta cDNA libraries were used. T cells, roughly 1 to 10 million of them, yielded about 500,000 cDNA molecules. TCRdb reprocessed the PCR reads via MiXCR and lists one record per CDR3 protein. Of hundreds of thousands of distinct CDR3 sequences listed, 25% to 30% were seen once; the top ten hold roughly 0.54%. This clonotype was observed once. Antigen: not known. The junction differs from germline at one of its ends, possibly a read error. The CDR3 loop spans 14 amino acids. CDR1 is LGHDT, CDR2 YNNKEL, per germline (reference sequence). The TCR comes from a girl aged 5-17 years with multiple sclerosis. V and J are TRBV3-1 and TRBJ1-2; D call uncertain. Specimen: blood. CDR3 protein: CASNQIDGSYGYTF. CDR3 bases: TGTGCCAGCAACCAAATCGACGGATCCTATGGCTACACCTTC.